The 27 T cell receptor beta chains in this list originate from one sample, sequenced in a study of T cell responses to AZD1222 COVID-19 vaccine. The table came from immunoSEQ multiplex PCR; TCRdb's copy has only in-frame clones and leaves some out. The table has 75,000 to 80,000 clones, about 83% seen once. The specimen comprised peripheral blood, sampled 28 days after the second dose of the MenACWY control vaccine. These receptors were collected from an adult who received the MenACWY meningococcal vaccine as a control.

The rearrangement uses TRBV19 and TRBJ2-2; D is perhaps TRBD1 or TRBD2 (5 bases each). The CDR3 totals 14 residues. The germline gives CDR1 LNHDA, CDR2 SQIVND (reference sequence). V was clipped by 4 bases and J by 2 bases, with 8 bases between them. As DNA, the CDR3 is TGTGCCAGTAGTAGGGACGGCAACACCGGGGAGCTGTTTTTT. This encodes CASSRDGNTGELFF.

The CDR3 sequence: CASSQDFNGLGSGNTIYF. In DNA, the CDR3 is TGTGCCAGCAGCCAAGATTTCAACGGGCTGGGCTCTGGAAACACCATATATTTT. V usage is TRBV3-1 (or the pseudogene TRBV3-2) and J usage is TRBJ1-3; unclear D gene. Germline V lookup: CDR1 LGHDT, CDR2 YNNKEL (reference sequence). V lost 0 bases and J 0 bases, leaving 15 bases between the germline ends. CDR3 length equals 18 residues.

The table lists this clone with a count of one. The rearrangement links TRBV12-3 or TRBV12-4 to TRBJ1-5; no clear D gene. The CDR3 is 13 residues long. Trimming stripped 3 bases from V and 1 base from J, with 4 bases between. CDR3 sequence: CASSLGSNQPQHF. CDR3 coding DNA: TGTGCCAGCAGTTTGGGGAGCAATCAGCCCCAGCATTTT.

The chain combines TRBV3-1 (or the pseudogene TRBV3-2) with TRBJ1-1; D is unresolved. CDR1 is LGHDT and CDR2 is YNNKEL in the germline V gene (reference sequence). CDR3 length equals 11 residues. V shed 2 bases and J shed 6 bases, with 4 bases lying between them. The CDR3 DNA reads TGTGCCAGCAGCCAACAGTCTGAAGCTTTCTTT. Encoded protein: CASSQQSEAFF.

This chain uses TRBV19 with TRBJ1-3; D gene uncertain. The V gene lost 3 bases and the J gene lost 2 bases, with 17 bases spanning the gap. This CDR3 has 17 amino acids. Germline V lookup: CDR1 LNHDA, CDR2 SQIVND (reference sequence). CDR3 sequence (DNA): TGTGCCAGTAGTATTTCTCATGGGAGGAGAACTGGAAACACCATATATTTT. Protein sequence: CASSISHGRRTGNTIYF.

This clone was counted once. The CDR3 DNA sequence: TGTGCCAGCAGTTACGGGCCAGGCGTTAACTATGGCTACACCTTC. Translating it yields CASSYGPGVNYGYTF. The chain has TRBV6-5 and TRBJ1-2; D call uncertain. With 2 bases removed from V and 1 base from J, the gap between germline ends came to 11 bases. Per the germline V gene, CDR1 is MNHEY and CDR2 is SVGAGI. CDR3 length: 15 residues.

This chain links TRBV6-1 with TRBJ1-6, with D perhaps matching TRBD1 (6 bases). Germline CDR1 and CDR2: MNHNS and SASEGT. This CDR3 has 16 residues. Trimming took 2 bases from V and 8 from J, leaving 16 bases between them. CDR3 in amino acids: CASSENRGQPDSPLHF. DNA of the CDR3: TGTGCCAGCAGTGAAAATAGAGGACAGCCCGATTCACCCCTCCACTTT.

V and J are TRBV30 and TRBJ1-5; D might be TRBD1 (6 bases). This CDR3 region has 12 residues. Trimming removed 4 bases at V and 4 bases at J, with 8 bases between. CDR1 GTSNPN and CDR2 SVGIG come from the germline V gene (reference sequence). For the CDR3, the DNA is TGTGCCTGGAAAACAGGGAATCAGCCCCAGCATTTT. This encodes CAWKTGNQPQHF.

This chain uses TRBV2 with TRBJ1-5; D is perhaps TRBD1 (6 bases). The CDR3 consists of 14 residues. CDR1 is SNHLY, CDR2 FYNNEI, per germline. The V end lost 8 bases, the J end lost 2 bases, and 13 bases lay between the germline ends. CDR3: CASGGGWGNQPQHF. CDR3 DNA: TGTGCCAGCGGGGGGGGCTGGGGCAATCAGCCCCAGCATTTT.

The chain has TRBV7-9 and TRBJ2-1; TRBD2 aligns across 11 bases. Trimming at V came to 1 base and at J to 5 bases, leaving 13 bases not matched to a gene. The CDR3 contains 19 residues. The germline gives CDR1 SEHNR, CDR2 FQNEAQ (reference sequence). The CDR3 is CASSLELGWGTSGHNEQFF. The CDR3 region has the DNA TGTGCCAGCAGCTTAGAGTTGGGGTGGGGGACTAGCGGTCACAATGAGCAGTTCTTC.

The chain joins TRBV5-1 to TRBJ1-1; possibly TRBD1 for D (5 bases). The CDR3 is 14 residues long. The V gene's germline CDR1 is SGHRS and CDR2 YFSETQ. Trimming pared 7 bases from V and 1 base from J, leaving 14 bases between. CDR3 loop: CASETGDQNTEAFF. The DNA of the CDR3 is TGCGCCAGCGAAACCGGGGACCAGAACACTGAAGCTTTCTTT.

V is TRBV5-6 and J is TRBJ1-1, with a weak D call TRBD1 (6 bases). Germline assignment: CDR1 SGHDT and CDR2 YYEEEE. Trimming took 3 bases from V and 3 from J, leaving 12 bases between them. The length of the CDR3 is 14 residues. CDR3 region: CASSSGDLYTEAFF. The DNA of the CDR3 is TGTGCCAGCAGCTCAGGGGATTTGTACACTGAAGCTTTCTTT.

The rearrangement uses TRBV11-2 and TRBJ1-2; D not certain. The CDR3 loop spans 14 amino acids. Germline assignment: CDR1 SGHAT and CDR2 FQNNGV. V gave up 6 bases and J gave up 2 bases, with 13 bases separating them. CDR3 sequence: CASSRWGANYGYTF. CDR3 nucleotide sequence: TGTGCCAGCAGTCGGTGGGGAGCCAACTATGGCTACACCTTC.

For the CDR3, the DNA is TGTGCCATCAGCTCGCGGGGCCCCGGACGTGGCTACACCTTC. Residues: CAISSRGPGRGYTF. The chain links TRBV10-3 to TRBJ1-2, with D perhaps matching TRBD1 (5 bases). The V gene lost 6 bases and the J gene lost 7 bases, with 18 bases spanning the gap. Germline-derived CDR1 and CDR2 are ENHRY and SYGVKD. The CDR3 runs to 14 residues.

The chain combines TRBV4-1 with TRBJ1-2; the match to TRBD1 covers 8 bases. CDR3 length: 14 amino acids. After removal of 4 bases from V and 8 bases from J, the junction contained 9 bases not matched to a gene. In germline, CDR1 is MGHRA, CDR2 YSYEKL. This CDR3 reads CASSPGTGPSGYTF. The CDR3 region has the DNA TGCGCCAGCAGCCCGGGGACAGGCCCCAGCGGCTACACCTTC.

The chain employs TRBV28 and TRBJ2-7, with D hard to call. The V gene lost 7 bases and the J gene lost 4 bases, with 17 bases spanning the gap. This CDR3 comprises 14 residues. CDR1 MDHEN and CDR2 SYDVKM come from the germline V gene. CDR3 sequence: CASKAASPEYEQYF. The CDR3 coding sequence is TGTGCCAGCAAGGCCGCGTCTCCTGAGTACGAGCAGTACTTC.

The V gene is TRBV28, the J gene TRBJ2-7, with TRBD1 identical over 9 bases. Losses at the gene ends were 6 bases for V and 6 bases for J; bases not matched to a gene: 9. The CDR3 has 14 residues. Germline CDR1 MDHEN, CDR2 SYDVKM. CDR3 nucleotide sequence: TGTGCCAGCAGCACCGGGACAGGGCTCTTCGAGCAGTACTTC. Translated, it gives CASSTGTGLFEQYF.

The J gene is TRBJ1-4, the V gene TRBV2; D unclear. V dropped 5 bases and J dropped 11 bases, with 12 bases sitting between them. This CDR3 contains 12 residues. Germline V gene sequence: CDR1 SNHLY, CDR2 FYNNEI. The CDR3 region is CASSLGDEKLFF. CDR3 coding DNA: TGTGCCAGCAGTCTCGGTGACGAGAAACTGTTTTTT.

This clone was seen only once. The chain recombines TRBV5-6 with TRBJ1-2; weak D call: TRBD1 (6 bases). Germline loops: CDR1 SGHDT, CDR2 YYEEEE. The germline V and J ends were trimmed by 4 bases and 8 bases, with 24 bases remaining between them. The CDR3 length is 16 residues. The CDR3 here is CASSPSRRGGLEGYTF. The DNA for the CDR3 is TGTGCCAGCAGCCCTTCGAGAAGGGGGGGGCTAGAAGGCTACACCTTC.

This chain connects TRBV4-1 to TRBJ1-2; 9 nucleotides line up with TRBD1. J was trimmed by 6 bases and V by 0 bases; bases with no gene match: 8. Germline-derived CDR1 and CDR2 are MGHRA and YSYEKL. This CDR3 comprises 16 residues. CDR3: CASSQDGTGFFDGYTF. The CDR3 DNA is TGCGCCAGCAGCCAAGATGGGACAGGGTTTTTCGATGGCTACACCTTC.

The chain employs TRBV2 and TRBJ2-1, with 14 positions matching TRBD2. J was trimmed by 5 bases and V by 7 bases; bases with no gene match: 13. In germline, CDR1 is SNHLY, CDR2 FYNNEI. The CDR3 has 18 amino acids. CDR3 in DNA: TGTGCCAGCAACTCCCCCGGTTGGACTAGCGGGGGGAACAATGAGCAGTTCTTC. As protein: CASNSPGWTSGGNNEQFF.

The chain links TRBV29-1 to TRBJ2-2; TRBD1 matches 7 bases. There are 14 residues in the CDR3. Unmatched junction bases numbered 9, after V lost 7 bases and J lost 4 bases. Germline lookup yields CDR1 SQVTM and CDR2 ANQGSEA. For the CDR3, the DNA is TGCAGCGCGCGAGACAGGGACACCACCGGGGAGCTGTTTTTT. It specifies CSARDRDTTGELFF.

This clone was picked up many times. The genes are TRBV7-2 and TRBJ1-2; D unresolved. There are 13 residues in the CDR3. V dropped 2 bases and J dropped 4 bases, with 8 bases sitting between them. Germline-derived CDR1 and CDR2 are SGHTA and FQGNSA. CDR3 DNA sequence: TGTGCCAGCAGCTTATCTACAGCCTATGGCTACACCTTC. Its protein is CASSLSTAYGYTF.

The genes are TRBV30 and TRBJ1-5; maybe TRBD1 (5 bases). CDR1 and CDR2 (germline): GTSNPN, SVGIG (reference sequence). Trimming removed 3 bases from V and 6 bases from J, with 12 bases in between. This CDR3 spans 13 amino acids. The DNA of the CDR3 is TGTGCCTGGAGCCAGGGCAACGGTCAGCCCCAGCATTTT. It is translated as CAWSQGNGQPQHF.

J is TRBJ2-3 and V is TRBV19; TRBD2 agrees at 8 bases. Per the germline V gene, CDR1 is LNHDA and CDR2 is SQIVND (reference sequence). Trimming took 10 bases from V and 3 from J; bases not matched to a gene: 6. This CDR3 has 13 residues. CDR3: CATAGDKTDTQYF. The CDR3 DNA sequence: TGTGCCACAGCGGGGGATAAAACAGATACGCAGTATTTT.

The V and J genes are TRBV3-1 (or the pseudogene TRBV3-2) and TRBJ1-2; D call uncertain. The CDR3 spans 13 residues. Trimming took off 1 base at V and 8 bases at J, with 11 bases between the two ends. Germline CDR1 and CDR2: LGHDT and YNNKEL (reference sequence). The DNA of the CDR3 is TGTGCCAGCAGCCAAGGTGTAGGGATCGGCTACACCTTC. Translation: CASSQGVGIGYTF.

Many counts were recorded for this clone. The chain has TRBV29-1 and TRBJ2-7, with TRBD2 as a possible D gene (6 bases). Germline assignment: CDR1 SQVTM and CDR2 ANQGSEA. Trimming took off 6 bases at V and 0 bases at J, with 12 bases between the two ends. The CDR3 runs to 13 residues. DNA for the CDR3: TGCAGCGTCTGGGACTCTCTCTCCTACGAGCAGTACTTC. Amino acids: CSVWDSLSYEQYF.